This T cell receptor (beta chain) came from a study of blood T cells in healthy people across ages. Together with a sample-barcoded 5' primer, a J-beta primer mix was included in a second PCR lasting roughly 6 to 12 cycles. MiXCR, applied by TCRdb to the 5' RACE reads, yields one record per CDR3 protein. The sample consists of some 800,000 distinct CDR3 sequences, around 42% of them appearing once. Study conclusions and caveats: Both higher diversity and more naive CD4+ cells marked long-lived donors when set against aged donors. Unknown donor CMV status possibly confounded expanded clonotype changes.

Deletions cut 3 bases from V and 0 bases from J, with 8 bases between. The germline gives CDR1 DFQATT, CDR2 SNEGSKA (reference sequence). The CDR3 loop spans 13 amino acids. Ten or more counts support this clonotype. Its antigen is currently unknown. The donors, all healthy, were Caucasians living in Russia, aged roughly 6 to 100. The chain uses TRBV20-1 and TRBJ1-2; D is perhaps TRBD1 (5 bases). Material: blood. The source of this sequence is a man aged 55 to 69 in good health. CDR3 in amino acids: CSASGGTNYGYTF. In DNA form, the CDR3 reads TGCAGTGCTAGTGGGGGAACTAACTATGGCTACACCTTC.